The 31 T cell receptor beta chains below come from one sample, sequenced in a study of early T cells in non-severe SARS-CoV-2 infection. TCRdb called the 5' RACE reads again in MiXCR, with one record for every CDR3 protein. The sample lists about 39,000 distinct CDR3 sequences; roughly 4% were seen once. The sequenced sample consisted of whole blood. Receptor source: an adult who was a healthcare worker with PCR-confirmed SARS-CoV-2 infection or an uninfected control (not recorded which).

This clonotype was counted at least ten times. This chain joins TRBV5-4 and TRBJ2-4; D not certain. Germline loops: CDR1 SGHNT, CDR2 YYREEE (reference sequence). The germline V and J ends were trimmed by 4 bases and 6 bases, with 11 bases remaining between them. The CDR3 length is 13 residues. CDR3 in amino acids: CASSQLDSNIQYF. DNA of the CDR3: TGTGCCAGCAGCCAACTCGACTCAAACATTCAGTACTTC.

This clonotype has at least ten counts. The chain carries TRBV11-2 and TRBJ2-1; 8 bases agree with TRBD2. Looked up from germline, CDR1 is SGHAT and CDR2 is FQNNGV. V lost 6 bases and J lost 7; bases outside the gene matches: 11. This CDR3 contains 15 residues. The CDR3: CASSRGSGSANEQFF. The CDR3 DNA reads TGTGCCAGCAGTCGCGGAAGCGGGAGTGCAAATGAGCAGTTCTTC.

This clonotype was detected many times. Written as DNA, the CDR3 is TGTGCCAGCAGCGCTTCCGGAGCCGGTTCTCAGTTCTTC. Its translation: CASSASGAGSQFF. J is TRBJ2-1 and V is TRBV7-3, with unresolved D. Germline lookup yields CDR1 SGHTA and CDR2 FQGTGA. CDR3 size: 13 residues. The ends were cut back, 5 bases at V and 13 bases at J, with 18 bases in the middle.

This clonotype has at least ten counts. The chain joins TRBV6-1 to TRBJ2-2, with D tentatively TRBD1 or TRBD2 (5 bases each). This CDR3 comprises 14 residues. V was pared by 2 bases and J by 5 bases, with 9 bases between. Germline lookup yields CDR1 MNHNS and CDR2 SASEGT. Written as DNA, the CDR3 is TGTGCCAGCAGTGAAATGGGGGTTACCGGGGAGCTGTTTTTT. It specifies CASSEMGVTGELFF.

This clonotype was seen more than once but under ten times. The chain combines TRBV9 with TRBJ2-1; 12 bases are a match to TRBD2. V lost 4 bases and J lost 6; bases outside the gene matches: 14. Germline loops: CDR1 SGDLS, CDR2 YYNGEE. The CDR3 spans 18 residues. The CDR3 here is CASSLNILAGGRVNEQFF. The DNA for the CDR3 is TGTGCCAGCAGCCTCAACATACTAGCGGGAGGCAGGGTCAATGAGCAGTTCTTC. Complete variable domain (other parts from reference TRBV9 and TRBJ2-1): DSGVTQTPKHLITATGQRVTLRCSPRSGDLSVYWYQQSLDQGLQFLIQYYNGEERAKGNILERFSAQQFPDLHSELNLSSLELGDSALYFCASSLNILAGGRVNEQFFGPGTRLTVL.

There are many counts of this clonotype. CDR3 region: CASSQDWLAGRKNIQYF. For the CDR3, the DNA is TGTGCCAGCAGCCAAGACTGGCTAGCGGGGCGTAAAAACATTCAGTACTTC. The gene calls are TRBV3-1 and TRBJ2-4; 9 nucleotides line up with TRBD2. CDR1 is LGHDT and CDR2 is YNNKEL in the germline V gene (reference sequence). The CDR3 length is 17 residues. Losses at the gene ends were 0 bases for V and 4 bases for J; bases not matched to a gene: 7.

In its sample, this clonotype was seen many times. This sequence joins TRBV5-1 and TRBJ2-1; no clear D gene. Trimming took 2 bases from V and 0 from J, leaving 6 bases between them. Germline lookup yields CDR1 SGHRS and CDR2 YFSETQ. The CDR3 extends over 14 amino acids. In DNA form, the CDR3 reads TGCGCCAGCAGCTTTCTAAACTCCTACAATGAGCAGTTCTTC. Its translation: CASSFLNSYNEQFF.

This clonotype was observed at least ten times. The chain uses TRBV7-8 and TRBJ1-5, with no clear D. From germline, CDR1 is SGHVS and CDR2 FQNEAQ. The CDR3 totals 14 residues. V was pared by 1 base and J by 9 bases, with 13 bases between. The CDR3 DNA reads TGTGCCAGCAGCTTAGAGACGGGCGGGTCGCCCCAGCATTTT. It encodes CASSLETGGSPQHF.

This clonotype has a handful of counts. The V and J genes are TRBV2 and TRBJ2-1; possible D gene TRBD1, 5 bases. Trimming took off 2 bases at V and 0 bases at J, with 5 bases between the two ends. The length of the CDR3 is 14 residues. CDR1 is SNHLY and CDR2 is FYNNEI in the germline V gene. CDR3 region: CASSEQGSYNEQFF. CDR3 coding DNA: TGTGCCAGCAGTGAACAGGGCTCCTACAATGAGCAGTTCTTC.

The chain has TRBV29-1 and TRBJ2-1, with 7 bases lining up with TRBD1. Losses at the gene ends were 8 bases for V and 9 bases for J; bases not matched to a gene: 10. The germline gives CDR1 SQVTM, CDR2 ANQGSEA. The CDR3 contains 12 residues. As DNA, the CDR3 is TGCAGCCTTACAGGGGTTGGGGGTGAGCAGTTCTTC. Its protein product is CSLTGVGGEQFF.

The V and J genes are TRBV5-1 and TRBJ2-7; TRBD2 aligns across 13 bases. The V gene end was trimmed by 0 bases and the J gene end by 6 bases; junction bases not matched to a gene: 3. The germline CDR1 and CDR2 sequences are SGHRS and YFSETQ. The CDR3 has 15 amino acids. The CDR3 DNA reads TGCGCCAGCAGCTTGGGAGGACTAGCGGGAGTCGAGCAGTACTTC. The encoded protein is CASSLGGLAGVEQYF. Combining the CDR3 with reference TRBV5-1 and TRBJ2-7 gives the whole variable domain KAGVTQTPRYLIKTRGQQVTLSCSPISGHRSVSWYQQTPGQGLQFLFEYFSETQRNKGNFPGRFSGRQFSNSRSEMNVSTLELGDSALYLCASSLGGLAGVEQYFGPGTRLTVT.

This clonotype was observed once. It may be a read error: a sequence one base away is much more abundant. This sequence joins TRBV2 and TRBJ2-3; D not resolved. The DNA matches TRBJ1-5 better at its end, which makes the J call doubtful. The germline V gene has CDR1 SNHLY and CDR2 FYNNEI. The CDR3 runs 15 residues. The DNA of the CDR3 is TGTGCCAGCAGTGAAGAAGGCGGGAGCACAGATACGCAGCATTTT. This codes for CASSEEGGSTDTQHF.

This clonotype was recorded at least ten times. In DNA, the CDR3 is TGTGCCAGCAGGACTCAGGCGATAGCTAACTATGGCTACACCTTC. Its protein is CASRTQAIANYGYTF. V gene TRBV2 combines with J gene TRBJ1-2; D is unclear. The length of the CDR3 is 15 residues. Trimming removed 6 bases at V and 0 bases at J, with 14 bases between. Looked up from germline, CDR1 is SNHLY and CDR2 is FYNNEI.

This clonotype has a count of ten or more. This sequence joins TRBV3-1 and TRBJ2-1; D gene uncertain. Germline V gene lookup returns CDR1 LGHDT and CDR2 YNNKEL (reference sequence). The CDR3 sequence is 15 residues long. Trimming stripped 4 bases from V and 0 bases from J, with 10 bases between. The CDR3 nucleotides are TGTGCCAGCAGCCCCTCGAGATCCTCCTACAATGAGCAGTTCTTC. Amino acid sequence: CASSPSRSSYNEQFF.

This clonotype was found many times. V gene TRBV5-1 combines with J gene TRBJ1-1; D is possibly TRBD1 (5 bases). Trimming took 4 bases from V and 0 from J, leaving 10 bases between them. The germline CDR1 and CDR2 sequences are SGHRS and YFSETQ. This CDR3 has 14 residues. The DNA of the CDR3 is TGCGCCAGCAGCGAAGGGGCGATGAACACTGAAGCTTTCTTT. Translated: CASSEGAMNTEAFF.

This clonotype was counted at least ten times. This chain connects TRBV10-2 to TRBJ2-7, with TRBD1 matching over 7 bases. CDR1 and CDR2 (germline): WSHSY, SAAADI. With 9 bases clipped from V and 2 bases from J, the junction kept 7 bases outside the gene matches. This CDR3 spans 13 amino acids. The CDR3 protein is CASRDSVTYEQYF. In nucleotides, the CDR3 is TGCGCCAGTAGGGACAGCGTAACCTACGAGCAGTACTTC.

This clonotype was seen repeatedly, ten times or more. The rearrangement links TRBV2 to TRBJ2-2; tentative D call: TRBD2 (6 bases). Trimming took 6 bases from V and 1 from J, leaving 21 bases between them. Germline-derived CDR1 and CDR2 are SNHLY and FYNNEI. This CDR3 region has 18 residues. The CDR3 is CASSPILGGGMNTGELFF. The CDR3 bases are TGTGCCAGCAGCCCTATACTGGGAGGAGGTATGAACACCGGGGAGCTGTTTTTT.

This clonotype was counted many times. The chain uses TRBV29-1 and TRBJ2-3; 9 bases are a match to TRBD1. CDR3 length: 11 residues. Looked up from germline, CDR1 is SQVTM and CDR2 is ANQGSEA. Trimming removed 7 bases from V and 6 bases from J; junction bases left unmatched: 2. This CDR3 reads CSAGQGDTQYF. The CDR3 coding sequence is TGCAGCGCTGGACAGGGGGATACGCAGTATTTT.

This clonotype occurred many times. The genes are TRBV7-9 and TRBJ2-5; weak D call: TRBD2 (6 bases). CDR1 and CDR2 from the germline V gene are SEHNR and FQNEAQ (reference sequence). Trimming pared 5 bases from V and 5 bases from J, leaving 18 bases between. CDR3 length equals 15 residues. The CDR3 here is CASSVLKGRLETQYF. DNA for the CDR3: TGTGCCAGCAGCGTCCTCAAAGGGAGGTTGGAGACCCAGTACTTC.

V and J are TRBV6-5 and TRBJ1-2; 9 bases fit TRBD1. The CDR3 is 14 amino acids. The germline gives CDR1 MNHEY, CDR2 SVGAGI. V lost 6 bases to trimming and J lost 8 bases; unmatched junction nucleotides: 10. This chain's CDR3 is CASSSGTGYKGYTF. CDR3 bases: TGTGCCAGCAGCTCCGGGACAGGGTATAAGGGCTACACCTTC.

Ten or more counts support this clonotype. CDR3 residues: CASSFNGGRRTDTQYF. The CDR3 DNA is TGTGCCAGCAGCTTTAATGGGGGTAGGCGCACAGATACGCAGTATTTT. The J gene is TRBJ2-3, the V gene TRBV7-8, with D perhaps given as TRBD1 or TRBD2 (5 bases each). CDR1 is SGHVS, CDR2 FQNEAQ, per germline. Between the trimmed V and J ends, which lost 3 bases and 1 base, there was a span of 14 bases. CDR3 length: 16 residues.

This clonotype was observed at least ten times. The CDR3 reads CASSGPTLTVYEQYF. Here the CDR3 DNA reads TGTGCCAGCAGCGGACCAACTTTGACAGTATACGAGCAGTACTTC. This chain links TRBV21-1 with TRBJ2-7; whether TRBD1, the table's D call, matches the DNA was not checked. TRBV21-1 is marked as a pseudogene. This CDR3 is 15 amino acids long.

CDR3 nucleotides: TGTGCCAGCAGCCTGGGACTAGCGGGAAAAGAGACCCAGTACTTC. Protein sequence: CASSLGLAGKETQYF. This rearrangement joins TRBV4-2 to TRBJ2-5, with 13 positions matching TRBD2. CDR1 and CDR2 (germline): LGHNA, YNFKEQ. The CDR3 consists of 15 residues. V was pared by 4 bases and J by 3 bases, with 2 bases of the junction left unmatched.

This clonotype was seen a few times. The chain is built from TRBV11-3 and TRBJ2-1; 7 bases agree with TRBD2. The germline CDR1 and CDR2 sequences are SGHNT and YENEEA. V shed 5 bases, J shed 6 bases, and the junction held 4 bases outside the gene matches. This CDR3 is built from 13 residues. CDR3 in DNA: TGTGCCAGCAGCCCCCCGGGGGGCAATGAGCAGTTCTTC. The encoded protein is CASSPPGGNEQFF.

CDR3 region: CASSQRADTDTQYF. CDR3 DNA sequence: TGTGCCAGCAGCCAACGGGCAGACACAGATACGCAGTATTTT. The V call is TRBV3-1, the J call TRBJ2-3; no clear D. Looked up from germline, CDR1 is LGHDT and CDR2 is YNNKEL (reference sequence). This CDR3 has 14 residues. V was cut by 2 bases and J by 2 bases, with 8 bases left in between.

The sample holds many counts of this clonotype. This chain connects TRBV7-2 to TRBJ1-4; the D gene is possibly TRBD1 (5 bases). The V and J ends lost 6 bases and 3 bases respectively, with 11 bases between them. The CDR3 totals 14 residues. Germline CDR1 and CDR2: SGHTA and FQGNSA. CDR3: CASREGSANEKLFF. The DNA for the CDR3 is TGTGCCAGCAGAGAGGGGTCAGCTAATGAAAAACTGTTTTTT.

This clonotype was counted at least ten times. This chain links TRBV7-9 with TRBJ2-3; D remains ambiguous. Germline-derived CDR1 and CDR2 are SEHNR and FQNEAQ (reference sequence). There are 12 residues in the CDR3. Trimming took 5 bases from V and 14 from J, leaving 17 bases between them. CDR3 bases: TGTGCCAGCAGCCCTCGCCCGCCAGGACGGTATTTT. The encoded protein is CASSPRPPGRYF.

Ten or more counts support this clonotype. The chain carries TRBV7-9 and TRBJ1-1; D not resolved. This CDR3 comprises 13 residues. Germline V gene data show CDR1 as SEHNR and CDR2 as FQNEAQ (reference sequence). The V end was cut by 3 bases, the J end by 1 base, with 6 bases between. The CDR3 protein is CASSFTQNTEAFF. The CDR3 nucleotides read TGTGCCAGCAGCTTTACACAGAACACTGAAGCTTTCTTT.

The chain joins TRBV11-2 to TRBJ2-7, with D perhaps being TRBD1 or TRBD2 (6 bases each). Trimming removed 6 bases at V and 1 base at J, with 16 bases between. This CDR3 has 15 residues. Germline CDR1 is SGHAT and CDR2 is FQNNGV. The CDR3 reads CASRQPGALSYEQYF. The CDR3 nucleotides are TGTGCCAGCAGACAGCCGGGGGCATTATCCTACGAGCAGTACTTC.

This clonotype was seen at least ten times. CDR3 bases: TGTGCCAGCGCCAACAGCGGGATTTACAATGAGCAGTTCTTC. Residues: CASANSGIYNEQFF. This sequence joins TRBV6-1 and TRBJ2-1; 7 positions agree with TRBD2. V lost 8 bases to trimming and J lost 4 bases; unmatched junction nucleotides: 8. Germline CDR1 reads MNHNS; CDR2 reads SASEGT. CDR3 size: 14 residues.

This clonotype showed up just once. A clone one base away is much larger, so this may be a read error. The chain has TRBV4-1 and TRBJ2-1; 8 bases fit TRBD2. The junction had 6 bases not matched to a gene; V was cut back by 3 bases and J by 2 bases. This CDR3 region has 16 residues. The germline V gene has CDR1 MGHRA and CDR2 YSYEKL. For the CDR3, the DNA is TGCGCCAGCAGCCAGCGCCTAGCGGGCACCTACAATGAGCAGTTCTTC. Its protein product is CASSQRLAGTYNEQFF.